The following is a TCR beta chain sequence with its context. Its target is unknown. Noted time point: late sampling 161 to 241 days after vaccination in a few convalescent patients. Each CDR3 protein is one row after TCRdb ran MiXCR on the PCR reads. The data contain around 31,000 distinct CDR3 sequences, around 49% of them singletons. This record belongs to a study of vaccination and CD4 T cells after COVID-19. In the study overall: Six men and four women formed the convalescents, two being Hispanic. Study-wide results and caveats: Relatively few convalescent patients and no early post-infection timepoints were analyzed. Within the convalescent patients, spike mono-reactivity was found in 304 of 307 vaccine-specific clones.

This CDR3 region has 14 residues. Trimming pared 4 bases from V and 7 bases from J, leaving 17 bases between. CDR1 is SGHVS and CDR2 is FQNEAQ in the germline V gene. This material consisted of CD4+ T cells from blood, taken about 7 months after SARS-CoV-2 vaccination. This TCR derives from a human donor who had recovered from COVID-19. The genes are TRBV7-8 and TRBJ2-7, with D possibly matching TRBD1 (6 bases). In DNA, the CDR3 is TGTGCCAGCAGCTCATCCCAGGGGCGGAGGGAGCAGTACTTC. This translates into CASSSSQGRREQYF.